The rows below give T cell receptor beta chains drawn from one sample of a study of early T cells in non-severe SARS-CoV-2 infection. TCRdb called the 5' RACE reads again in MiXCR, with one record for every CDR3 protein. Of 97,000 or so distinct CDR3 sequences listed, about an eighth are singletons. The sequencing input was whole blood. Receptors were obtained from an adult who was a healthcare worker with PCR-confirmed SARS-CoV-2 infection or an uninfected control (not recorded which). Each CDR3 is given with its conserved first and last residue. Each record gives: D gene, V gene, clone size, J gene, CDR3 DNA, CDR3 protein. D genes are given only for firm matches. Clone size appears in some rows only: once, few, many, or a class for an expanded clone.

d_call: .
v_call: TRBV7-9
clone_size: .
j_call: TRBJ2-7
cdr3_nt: TGTGCCAGCAATAACCAAGTTGGGGAGCAGTACTTC
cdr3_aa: CASNNQVGEQYF

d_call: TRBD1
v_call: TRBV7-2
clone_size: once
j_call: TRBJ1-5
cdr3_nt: TGTGTCAGCAGCTCCGGGACAGGGCCCCAGCATTTT
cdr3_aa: CVSSSGTGPQHF

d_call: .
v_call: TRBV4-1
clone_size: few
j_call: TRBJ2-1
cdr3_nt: TGCGCCAGCAGCCAAGATAGGGACCCATACAATGAGCAGTTCTTC
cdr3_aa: CASSQDRDPYNEQFF

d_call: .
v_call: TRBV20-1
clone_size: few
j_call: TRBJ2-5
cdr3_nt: TGCAGTGCTCACAACCCTACGGGGAAGGCGGGAGAGACCCAGTACTTC
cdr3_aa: CSAHNPTGKAGETQYF

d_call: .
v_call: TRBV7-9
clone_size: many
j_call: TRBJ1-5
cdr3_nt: TGTGCCAGCAGCCCGGGACACCAGCCCCAGCATTTT
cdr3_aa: CASSPGHQPQHF

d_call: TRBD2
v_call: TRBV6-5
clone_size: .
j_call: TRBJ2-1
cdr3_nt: TGTGCCAGCGGGGGTAGCGGGAACGCTCCTTCGTTCTTCTTC
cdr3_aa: CASGGSGNAPSFFF

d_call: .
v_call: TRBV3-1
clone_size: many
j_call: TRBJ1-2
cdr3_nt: TGTGCCAGCAGCTCCGCGGGGGATGACGGCTACACCTTC
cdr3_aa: CASSSAGDDGYTF

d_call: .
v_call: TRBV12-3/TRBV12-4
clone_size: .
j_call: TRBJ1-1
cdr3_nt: TGTGCCAGCACTCGAATGAACACTGAAGCTTTCTTT
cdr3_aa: CASTRMNTEAFF

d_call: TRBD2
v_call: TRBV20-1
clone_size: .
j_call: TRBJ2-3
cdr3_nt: TGCAGTGCTCGGACTAGCCGGACTATAAGTACGCAGTATTTT
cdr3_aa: CSARTSRTISTQYF

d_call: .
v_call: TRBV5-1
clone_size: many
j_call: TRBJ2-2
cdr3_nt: TGCGCCAGCAGCTCATGGGAGGACACCGGGGAGCTGTTTTTT
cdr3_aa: CASSSWEDTGELFF

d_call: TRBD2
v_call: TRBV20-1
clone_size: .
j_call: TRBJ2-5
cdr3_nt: TGCAGTGCCGCTTCAGCGGGACGATACCAAGAGACCCAGTACTTC
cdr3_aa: CSAASAGRYQETQYF

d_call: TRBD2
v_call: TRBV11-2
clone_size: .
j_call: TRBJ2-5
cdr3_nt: TGTGTCAGCAGCATGCTAACTAGCGCCCTACGAGAGACCCAGTACTTC
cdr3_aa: CVSSMLTSALRETQYF

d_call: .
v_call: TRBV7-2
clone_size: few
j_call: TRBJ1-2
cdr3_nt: TGTGCCAGCAGCTTAGTGGGCCCCTTC
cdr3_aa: CASSLVGPF

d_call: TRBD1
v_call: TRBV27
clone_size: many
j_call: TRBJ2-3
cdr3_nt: TGTGCCAGCAGTTTCGCAACAGGGGAAGATACGCAGTATTTT
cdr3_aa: CASSFATGEDTQYF

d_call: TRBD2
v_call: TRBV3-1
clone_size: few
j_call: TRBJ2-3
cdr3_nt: TGTGCCAGCAGCCAACGGCGAGGGAGGGGCCCCACAGATACGCAGTATTTT
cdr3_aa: CASSQRRGRGPTDTQYF

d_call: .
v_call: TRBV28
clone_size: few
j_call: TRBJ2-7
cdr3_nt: TGTGCCAGCAGTTTATGGGGTTGCGGTTTAAGCAGTGGAGGGTGCGAGCAGTACTTC
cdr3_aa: CASSLWGCGLSSGGCEQYF

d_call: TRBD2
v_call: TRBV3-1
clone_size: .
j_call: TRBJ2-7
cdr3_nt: TGTGCCAGCAGCCAAGCAGGGACTAGCGTCTACGAGCAGTACTTC
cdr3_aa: CASSQAGTSVYEQYF

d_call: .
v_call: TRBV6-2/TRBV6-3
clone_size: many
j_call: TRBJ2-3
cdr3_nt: TGTGCCAGCAGTTACTCGAGCGGGAGCACAGATACGCAGTATTTT
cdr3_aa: CASSYSSGSTDTQYF

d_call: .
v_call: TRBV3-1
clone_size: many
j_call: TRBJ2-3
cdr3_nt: TGTGCCAGCAGCGAGGGGGGCGCGGTAGATACGCAGTATTTT
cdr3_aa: CASSEGGAVDTQYF

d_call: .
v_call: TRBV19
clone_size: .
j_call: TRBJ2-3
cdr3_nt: TGTGCCAGTAGAAAACCAGGGGTTCGAGATACGCAGTATTTT
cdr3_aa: CASRKPGVRDTQYF

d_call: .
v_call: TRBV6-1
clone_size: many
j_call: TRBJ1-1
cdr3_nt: TGTGCCAGCAGTGAATTCGCCCTCGAGGGCACTGAAGCTTTCTTT
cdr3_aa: CASSEFALEGTEAFF

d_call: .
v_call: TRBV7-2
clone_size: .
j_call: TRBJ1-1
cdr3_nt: TGTGCCAGCAGAAGACAGACCCTCGAAGCTTTCTTT
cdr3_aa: CASRRQTLEAFF

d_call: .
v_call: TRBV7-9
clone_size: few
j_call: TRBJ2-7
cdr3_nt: TGTGCCAGCAGCTTGGGTTCGAGGGAGCAGTACTTC
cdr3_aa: CASSLGSREQYF

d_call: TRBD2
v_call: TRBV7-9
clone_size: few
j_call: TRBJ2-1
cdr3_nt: TGTGCCAGCAGCTCCGGACCTAGCGGGAGTAACAATGAGCAGTTCTTC
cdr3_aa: CASSSGPSGSNNEQFF

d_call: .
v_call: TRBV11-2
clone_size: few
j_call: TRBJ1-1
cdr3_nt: TGTGCCAGCAGCGCTTCGACTGGGTATTACGTTACTGAAGCTTTCTTT
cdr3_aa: CASSASTGYYVTEAFF

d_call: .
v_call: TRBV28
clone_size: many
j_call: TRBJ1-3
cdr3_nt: TGTGCCAGCAGTCTAGGAAACACCATATATTTT
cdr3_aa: CASSLGNTIYF

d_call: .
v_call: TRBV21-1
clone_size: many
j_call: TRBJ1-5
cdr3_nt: TGTGCCAACGGACAGGTTGAGCAGCCCCAGCATTTT
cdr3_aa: CANGQVEQPQHF

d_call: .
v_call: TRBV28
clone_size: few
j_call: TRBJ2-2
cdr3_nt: TGTGCCAGCAGGCAACTATACCCGAACACCGGGGAGCTGTTTTTT
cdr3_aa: CASRQLYPNTGELFF

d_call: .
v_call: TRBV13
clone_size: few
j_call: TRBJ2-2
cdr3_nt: TGTGCCAGCAGACAGAGCGGGAACACCGGGGAGCTGTTTTTT
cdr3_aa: CASRQSGNTGELFF

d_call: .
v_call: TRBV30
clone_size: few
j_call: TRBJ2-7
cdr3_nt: TGTGCCTGGAGCGGGAGTCCCTACGAGCAGTACTTC
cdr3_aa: CAWSGSPYEQYF

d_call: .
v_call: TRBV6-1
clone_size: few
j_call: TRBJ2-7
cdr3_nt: TGTGCCAGCAGTGGGGGAATCGGTCTTGGGGTCTTC
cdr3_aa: CASSGGIGLGVF

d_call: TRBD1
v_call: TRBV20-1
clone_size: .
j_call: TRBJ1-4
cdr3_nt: TGCAGTGCCCCGGACAGGCCAGGAAATGAAAAACTGTTTTTT
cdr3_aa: CSAPDRPGNEKLFF

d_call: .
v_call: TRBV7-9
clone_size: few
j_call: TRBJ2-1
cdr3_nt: TGTGCCAGCAGCATAGCCTATGAGCAGTTCTTC
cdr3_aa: CASSIAYEQFF

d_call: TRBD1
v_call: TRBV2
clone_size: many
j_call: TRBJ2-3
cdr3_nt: TGTGCCAGCAGTGGGGGACAGGGAGATACGCAGTATTTT
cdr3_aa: CASSGGQGDTQYF

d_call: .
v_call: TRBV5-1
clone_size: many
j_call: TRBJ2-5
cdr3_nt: TGCGCCAGCAGCTTGACCGGGAATCAACAAGAGACCCAGTACTTC
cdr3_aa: CASSLTGNQQETQYF

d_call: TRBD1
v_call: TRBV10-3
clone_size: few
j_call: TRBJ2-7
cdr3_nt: TGTGCCATCAGTTCAGGGGACAGCTACGAGCAGTACTTC
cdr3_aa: CAISSGDSYEQYF

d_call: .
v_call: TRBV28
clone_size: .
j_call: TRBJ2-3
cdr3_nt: TGTGCCAGCAGTTTGGAGGGGTTTGATACGCAGTATTTT
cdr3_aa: CASSLEGFDTQYF

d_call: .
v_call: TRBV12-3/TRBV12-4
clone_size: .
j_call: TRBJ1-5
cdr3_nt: TGTGCCAGCAGCCGGGGGAATACAGTTCAGCCCCAGCATTTT
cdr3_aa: CASSRGNTVQPQHF

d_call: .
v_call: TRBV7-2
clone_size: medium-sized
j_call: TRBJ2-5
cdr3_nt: TGTGCCAGCAGCTTAATGTATGGGCAGTCGCAAGAGACCCAGTACTTC
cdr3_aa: CASSLMYGQSQETQYF

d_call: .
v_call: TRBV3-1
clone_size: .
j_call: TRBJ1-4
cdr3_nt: TGTGCCAGCAGCCAAGATTTGGCCAGGAGAAAACTGTTTTTT
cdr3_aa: CASSQDLARRKLFF

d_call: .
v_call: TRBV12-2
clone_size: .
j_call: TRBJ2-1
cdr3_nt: TGTGCAAGTCGCTTAGCCGGGACTAGCGGGAGGATAGGAAAGGAATACAATGAGCAGTTCTTC
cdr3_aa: CASRLAGTSGRIGKEYNEQFF

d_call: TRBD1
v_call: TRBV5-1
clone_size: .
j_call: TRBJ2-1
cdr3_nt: TGCGCCAGCAGCTTAGACAGGGGGCGTCTGAATGAGCAGTTCTTC
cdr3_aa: CASSLDRGRLNEQFF

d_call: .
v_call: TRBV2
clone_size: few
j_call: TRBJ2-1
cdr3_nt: TGTGCCAGCCCCCGGACACTCGGCAATGAGCAGTTCTTC
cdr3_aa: CASPRTLGNEQFF

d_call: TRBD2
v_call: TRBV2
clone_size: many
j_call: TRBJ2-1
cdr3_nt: TGTGCCAGCAGTGTTGAGCGGGAGGCTGAGCAGTTCTTC
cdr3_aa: CASSVEREAEQFF

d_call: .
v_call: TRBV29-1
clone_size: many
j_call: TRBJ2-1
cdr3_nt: TGCAGCGTTAGGGGCGGGATCTACAATGAGCAGTTCTTC
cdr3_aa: CSVRGGIYNEQFF

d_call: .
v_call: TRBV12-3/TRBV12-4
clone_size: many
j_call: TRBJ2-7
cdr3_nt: TGTGCCAGCAGTTTCGTCACCCACTACGAGCAGTACTTC
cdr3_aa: CASSFVTHYEQYF